A single sample gave rise to the 8 T cell receptor beta chains below, sequenced in a study of identical twins. TCRdb passed the 5' RACE reads through MiXCR, listing each CDR3 protein once. The sample includes 540,000 or so distinct CDR3 sequences, approximately 20% of them seen just once. This sample was shared with a second study, whose subject was yellow fever vaccine responses in identical twins.

The sequenced sample consisted of CD4+ T cells sorted from blood. These receptors originate from a woman between 18 and 30 years old in good health.

The gene calls are TRBV20-1 and TRBJ2-3; D tentatively reads TRBD1 or TRBD2 (6 bases each). Trimming removed 5 bases at V and 0 bases at J, with 12 bases between. The CDR3 is 14 amino acids. CDR1 and CDR2 from the germline V gene are DFQATT and SNEGSKA (reference sequence). The DNA of the CDR3 is TGCAGTGCTGGAGGGGGACTTAGCACAGATACGCAGTATTTT. Protein product: CSAGGGLSTDTQYF.

The sample holds many counts of this clonotype. V is TRBV5-1 and J is TRBJ2-1, with D possibly TRBD2 on 5 matching bases. V lost 1 base, J lost 2 bases, and 7 bases lay in between. This CDR3 comprises 14 residues. The germline gives CDR1 SGHRS, CDR2 YFSETQ. The CDR3, as DNA: TGCGCCAGCAGCTTGTCAGCGGCCTACAATGAGCAGTTCTTC. Encoded protein: CASSLSAAYNEQFF.

This clonotype was counted only a few times. The CDR3 region has the DNA TGCAGTGCTAGCAGACCCGGGACTAGCCTTCTCGGGGAGCTGTTTTTT. This codes for CSASRPGTSLLGELFF. The chain joins TRBV20-1 to TRBJ2-2; 9 bases match TRBD2. V lost 3 bases to trimming and J lost 7 bases; unmatched junction nucleotides: 12. Germline lookup yields CDR1 DFQATT and CDR2 SNEGSKA (reference sequence). This CDR3 region has 16 residues.

This clonotype was counted only a few times. The V and J genes are TRBV12-3 or TRBV12-4 and TRBJ1-2; no clear D. V lost 5 bases and J lost 4, with 11 bases in between. The CDR3 length is 13 residues. The CDR3 region is CASSRAVLYGYTF. The CDR3 bases are TGTGCCAGCAGTCGGGCCGTTCTCTATGGCTACACCTTC.

This chain joins TRBV20-1 and TRBJ2-1; 12 bases are a match to TRBD2. The junction had 7 bases not matched to a gene; V was cut back by 5 bases and J by 8 bases. CDR3 length: 14 amino acids. Germline V lookup: CDR1 DFQATT, CDR2 SNEGSKA (reference sequence). The CDR3 nucleotides are TGCAGTGCTTCTACTAGCGGGGGGCTTGATGAGCAGTTCTTC. Its translation: CSASTSGGLDEQFF.

This clonotype was detected many times. The chain combines TRBV12-3 or TRBV12-4 with TRBJ2-6; D not resolved. V dropped 6 bases and J dropped 1 base, with 4 bases sitting between them. This CDR3 is 13 amino acids long. CDR3 region: CASSNSGANVLTF. CDR3 nucleotides: TGTGCCAGCAGCAATTCTGGGGCCAACGTCCTGACTTTC.

This clonotype was seen a handful of times. This sequence joins TRBV5-1 and TRBJ2-7; the match to TRBD2 covers 8 bases. V gave up 4 bases and J gave up 2 bases; unmatched junction bases: 8. The CDR3 covers 15 residues. CDR1 and CDR2 (germline): SGHRS, YFSETQ. CDR3 sequence reads: CASSQTSGRAYEQYF. DNA of the CDR3: TGCGCCAGCAGCCAAACTAGCGGACGCGCCTACGAGCAGTACTTC.

The chain uses TRBV20-1 and TRBJ2-3, with TRBD2 matching over 11 bases. Germline V gene data show CDR1 as DFQATT and CDR2 as SNEGSKA (reference sequence). The ends lost 2 bases at V and 4 bases at J; junction bases unmatched: 2. There are 14 residues in the CDR3. CDR3 residues: CSARPLAGADTQYF. In DNA, the CDR3 is TGCAGTGCTAGACCACTAGCGGGAGCAGATACGCAGTATTTT.